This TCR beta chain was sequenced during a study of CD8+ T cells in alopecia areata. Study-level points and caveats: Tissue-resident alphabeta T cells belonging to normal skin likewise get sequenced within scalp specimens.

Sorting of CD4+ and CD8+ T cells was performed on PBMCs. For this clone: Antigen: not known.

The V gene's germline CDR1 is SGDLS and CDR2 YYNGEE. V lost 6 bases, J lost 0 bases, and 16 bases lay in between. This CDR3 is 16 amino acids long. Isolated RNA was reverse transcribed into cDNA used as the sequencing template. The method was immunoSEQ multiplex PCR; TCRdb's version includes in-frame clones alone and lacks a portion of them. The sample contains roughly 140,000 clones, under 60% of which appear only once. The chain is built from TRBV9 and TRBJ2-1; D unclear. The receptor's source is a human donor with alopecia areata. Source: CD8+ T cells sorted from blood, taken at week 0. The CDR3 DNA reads TGTGCCAGCACCCCCTGGGCAGAGAGCTCCTACAATGAGCAGTTCTTC. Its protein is CASTPWAESSYNEQFF.